This TCR beta chain was profiled in a study of blood T cell repertoires in COVID-19. About the study: Researchers got acute and convalescent COVID-19 samples from the United States, Italy and Spain. T cells, B-cell-depleted T cells, or PBMCs supplied cDNA or gDNA.

TCRdb's copy holds only in-frame clones and misses some; the assay was immunoSEQ multiplex PCR. Altogether some 260,000 clones are present, roughly three quarters being singletons, with the ten largest covering approximately 4%. This CDR3 comprises 14 residues. Germline V CDR1 and CDR2: SGHRS, YFSETQ. Trimming took 4 bases from V and 6 from J; bases not matched to a gene: 9. Material: peripheral blood. The rearrangement uses TRBV5-1 and TRBJ2-7; 8 nucleotides match TRBD1. The sequence derives from a woman aged 35 to 49 with active or convalescent COVID-19. The CDR3 protein is CASSVGTGPLEQYV. The CDR3 coding sequence is TGCGCCAGCAGCGTCGGGACAGGACCTCTCGAGCAGTACGTC.